The entry below describes one TCR beta chain. Its antigen has not been determined. Base-call qualities are not available, and no considerably larger clone is one nucleotide away. The data derive from a study of blood T cell repertoires in COVID-19 (dated by TCRdb to 2019 to 2021). The study in broad terms: Collaborator samples came from the United States, Italy and Spain and covered acute and convalescent phases of COVID-19. The material from the prospective study consisted of cDNA or gDNA derived from T cells, B-cell-depleted T cells, or PBMCs. The dataset comprised deeply sampled blood TCRbeta repertoires from subjects exposed to, actively infected with, or recovered from COVID-19. The repertoires were released in a freely available public database intended as a resource for research on the immune response to SARS-CoV-2. The samples were drawn from the first 160 participants of the ongoing ImmuneRACE study and from over a thousand subjects provided by 6 global collaborators. Sample metadata almost always included a de-identified subject ID, COVID-19 status, age in years and sex. Where available, HLA class I and class II types were taken from metadata supplied by the sample provider and were not determined by assay-based typing. General findings and caveats noted by the study authors: How much clinical and demographic metadata was included differed by source and by participant, and the metadata was provided uncurated.

TCRbeta CDR3 regions were amplified from genomic DNA by means of the immunoSEQ Assay, a bias-controlled multiplex PCR. Turning to the authors' computational methods: The number of nucleated cells in each sample was estimated by amplification of reference gene primers within the assay. To quantify the absolute abundance of each unique TCRbeta CDR3 rearrangement, sequence reads were collapsed and filtered. For each sample, productive Simpson clonality was calculated as the square root of Simpson's diversity index across productive rearrangements. TCRdb stores this immuneACCESS table with in-frame sequences only. Part of the clones is absent; in the studies checked, under half of the shortfall reflects unresolved V genes, and no reason is known for the rest. V, J and clone size are those of that table, while D and trimming were read from the DNA. This sample has roughly 270,000 clones in its table, and over 75% of those were observed once. The ten largest clones add up to more than 4.5% of the sample.

The junction shows trimming of 6 bases on V and 5 bases on J, and the gene matches do not reach 10 bases of it. CDR1 LNHDA and CDR2 SQIVND were looked up in the germline V gene (reference sequence). Measured from the cysteine to the phenylalanine, the CDR3 is 15 residues long. Only the CDR3 DNA is retained, 45 bases long and in frame from the first base. The collaborating institutions used their own protocols to collect whole blood in K2EDTA tubes. Collaborator samples were shipped for TCRbeta analysis as frozen whole blood, isolated PBMCs, or DNA extracted from either sample type. The TCR originated in a man aged 45-65 years with active or convalescent COVID-19. The sequenced material came from peripheral blood. Recombination joined TRBV19 with TRBJ1-5; 7 of the junction bases match TRBD1. The sequence in DNA is TGTGCCAGTAGGATTAGGGGGCAGGGTCATCAGCCCCAGCATTTT. It encodes CASRIRGQGHQPQHF. Full variable domain (CDR3 extended with the reference TRBV19 and TRBJ1-5 proteins): DGGITQSPKYLFRKEGQNVTLSCEQNLNHDAMYWYRQDPGQGLRLIYYSQIVNDFQKGDIAEGYSVSREKKESFPLTVTSAQKNPTAFYLCASRIRGQGHQPQHFGDGTRLSIL.